Shown below are 23 T cell receptor beta chains from a single sample sequenced in a study of blood T cells in healthy people across ages. Together with a sample-barcoded 5' primer, a J-beta primer mix was included in a second PCR lasting roughly 6 to 12 cycles. One entry per CDR3 protein, called by TCRdb with MiXCR from the 5' RACE reads. Here the sample spans about 760,000 distinct CDR3 sequences, more than 55% being singletons. Sequencing input: blood. These receptors were obtained from a man in his forties in good health.

This clonotype was counted a single time. The rearrangement links TRBV7-3 to TRBJ1-1; D gene uncertain. Trimming took 5 bases from V and 2 from J, leaving 18 bases between them. Looked up from germline, CDR1 is SGHTA and CDR2 is FQGTGA. The CDR3 runs 16 residues. The CDR3 DNA sequence: TGTGCCAGCAGCCCGGGTGGTACAGTTCCAAACACTGAAGCTTTCTTT. Translated: CASSPGGTVPNTEAFF.

This clonotype appeared a few times. The chain has TRBV5-1 and TRBJ2-5; D is perhaps TRBD2 (6 bases). The V end lost 4 bases, the J end lost 3 bases, and 13 bases lay between the germline ends. This CDR3 region has 14 residues. Germline values: CDR1 SGHRS, CDR2 YFSETQ. CDR3 amino acids: CASSHLSGEETQYF. CDR3 in DNA: TGCGCCAGCAGCCATTTGTCGGGGGAAGAGACCCAGTACTTC.

The J gene is TRBJ2-3, the V gene TRBV28; D is perhaps TRBD2 (5 bases). CDR3 size: 18 residues. In germline, CDR1 is MDHEN, CDR2 SYDVKM. Trimming took off 3 bases at V and 6 bases at J, with 25 bases between the two ends. The CDR3: CASSFHLRKISWEDTQYF. CDR3 DNA: TGTGCCAGCAGTTTTCACCTAAGAAAAATATCTTGGGAGGATACGCAGTATTTT.

The sample holds a few counts of this clonotype. This chain uses TRBV12-3 or TRBV12-4 with TRBJ1-6, with 7 bases matching TRBD1. V trimming: 6 bases; J trimming: 6 bases; junction bases outside the gene matches: 5. The CDR3 totals 14 residues. The CDR3 bases are TGTGCCAGCAGCTCCGGGACAGCTAATTCACCCCTCCACTTT. This gives the protein CASSSGTANSPLHF.

The rearrangement uses TRBV5-5 and TRBJ2-4, with unresolved D. Germline values: CDR1 SGHKS, CDR2 YYEKEE (reference sequence). The CDR3 is 16 residues long. The V gene lost 0 bases and the J gene lost 13 bases, with 23 bases spanning the gap. In DNA, the CDR3 is TGTGCCAGCAGCTTGGTCGATGGGCGACATCTGCTGGAGCAGTACTTC. It yields the protein CASSLVDGRHLLEQYF.

The genes are TRBV7-2 and TRBJ2-5; 14 bases match TRBD2. Unmatched junction bases numbered 7, after V lost 2 bases and J lost 2 bases. This CDR3 has 18 amino acids. Germline loops: CDR1 SGHTA, CDR2 FQGNSA. The chain's CDR3 is CASSLPGLAGVRQETQYF. The CDR3 DNA is TGTGCCAGCAGCTTACCGGGACTAGCGGGAGTCAGGCAAGAGACCCAGTACTTC.

A note on this clonotype: A much larger clone sits a single nucleotide away, making a read error possible. J is TRBJ1-6 and V is TRBV7-8; TRBD1 aligns across 9 bases. Per germline, CDR1 SGHVS and CDR2 FQNEAQ. This CDR3 comprises 15 residues. V lost 5 bases to trimming and J lost 7 bases; unmatched junction nucleotides: 6. The CDR3 DNA sequence: TGTGCCAGCAGCCCCTCCGGGACAGGGAATTCACCCCTCCACTTT. It translates to CASSPSGTGNSPLHF. Variable domain in full (rest from reference TRBV7-8 and TRBJ1-6): GAGVSQSPRYKVAKRGQDVALRCDPISGHVSLFWYQQALGQGPEFLTYFQNEAQLDKSGLPSDRFFAERPEGSVSTLKIQRTQQEDSAVYLCASSPSGTGNSPLHFGNGTRLTVT.

The chain employs TRBV29-1 and TRBJ2-2; 10 bases map to TRBD2. Germline-derived CDR1 and CDR2 are SQVTM and ANQGSEA. This CDR3 has 15 residues. V trimming: 6 bases; J trimming: 0 bases; junction bases outside the gene matches: 4. The CDR3 protein is CSVASGSANTGELFF. The CDR3 nucleotides are TGCAGCGTCGCTAGCGGGAGCGCGAACACCGGGGAGCTGTTTTTT.

The rearrangement uses TRBV5-4 and TRBJ1-1; unclear D gene. The V gene's germline CDR1 is SGHNT and CDR2 YYREEE (reference sequence). The V gene lost 4 bases and the J gene lost 0 bases, with 10 bases spanning the gap. There are 14 residues in the CDR3. CDR3: CASSPDPMNTEAFF. In DNA, the CDR3 is TGTGCCAGCAGCCCTGACCCGATGAACACTGAAGCTTTCTTT.

This sequence joins TRBV29-1 and TRBJ2-3; D is unresolved. Trimming took 4 bases from V and 3 from J, leaving 23 bases between them. There are 17 residues in the CDR3. Germline V CDR1 and CDR2: SQVTM, ANQGSEA. The CDR3 DNA follows: TGCAGCGTTGGAAAACCCGTAGGAAGGGTAGAAACAGATACGCAGTATTTT. Translating gives CSVGKPVGRVETDTQYF.

This clonotype turned up a few times. This chain joins TRBV19 and TRBJ2-1; D possibly corresponds to TRBD1 (5 bases). The J call is in doubt because the DNA end fits TRBJ2-7 better. CDR3 size: 11 residues. Germline loops: CDR1 LNHDA, CDR2 SQIVND (reference sequence). The CDR3 protein is CASSVGREQYF. For the CDR3, the DNA is TGTGCCAGTAGCGTGGGGCGCGAGCAGTACTTC.

The CDR3 loop reads CAISERAGDTDTQYF. CDR3 bases: TGTGCCATCAGTGAGAGAGCGGGAGACACAGATACGCAGTATTTT. The chain is built from TRBV10-3 and TRBJ2-3; 8 positions match TRBD2. The CDR3 has 15 amino acids. Germline V gene lookup returns CDR1 ENHRY and CDR2 SYGVKD. With 2 bases clipped from V and 2 bases from J, the junction kept 3 bases outside the gene matches.

Note on this clonotype: At one of its ends the junction is not consistent with the germline gene, which may arise from a read error. This chain uses TRBV4-2 with TRBJ1-2; D remains unclear. There are 15 residues in the CDR3. Germline lookup yields CDR1 LGHNA and CDR2 YNFKEQ. CDR3 residues: CASSQDREPVYGYTF. CDR3 nucleotide sequence: TGTGCCAGTAGCCAAGACCGGGAGCCAGTTTATGGCTACACCTTC.

V gene TRBV29-1 combines with J gene TRBJ1-3, with a weak D call TRBD1 (5 bases). This CDR3 is built from 14 residues. Trimming removed 6 bases at V and 0 bases at J, with 12 bases between. Looked up from germline, CDR1 is SQVTM and CDR2 is ANQGSEA. DNA of the CDR3: TGCAGCGTGCGAAACAGGAGCTCTGGAAACACCATATATTTT. It codes for CSVRNRSSGNTIYF. Together with reference TRBV29-1 and TRBJ1-3, the CDR3 gives the full variable domain: SAVISQKPSRDICQRGTSLTIQCQVDSQVTMMFWYRQQPGQSLTLIATANQGSEATYESGFVIDKFPISRPNLTFSTLTVSNMSPEDSSIYLCSVRNRSSGNTIYFGEGSWLTVV.

This chain links TRBV6-2 or TRBV6-3 with TRBJ2-3; TRBD1 agrees at 7 bases. From germline, CDR1 is MNHEY and CDR2 SVGEGT. The CDR3 has 15 residues. V dropped 6 bases and J dropped 8; count of bases not matched to a gene: 14. This chain's CDR3 is CASSHSPQGQSTQYF. DNA for the CDR3: TGTGCCAGCAGCCACAGCCCCCAGGGACAGTCTACGCAGTATTTT.

V is TRBV20-1 and J is TRBJ2-5, with TRBD1 identical over 10 bases. The germline gives CDR1 DFQATT, CDR2 SNEGSKA (reference sequence). Trimming cost V 5 bases and J 5 bases; bases outside gene matches: 8. This CDR3 comprises 14 residues. For the CDR3, the DNA is TGCAGTGCTTGGGACAGGGGACAATGGGAGACCCAGTACTTC. Its protein is CSAWDRGQWETQYF.

The gene calls are TRBV20-1 and TRBJ1-5; D remains unclear. Trimming took 0 bases from V and 7 from J, leaving 10 bases between them. The germline CDR1 and CDR2 sequences are DFQATT and SNEGSKA (reference sequence). The CDR3 is 13 residues long. CDR3 DNA: TGCAGTGCTAGAGATCGAGTAGGACAGCCCCAGCATTTT. Translation: CSARDRVGQPQHF.

The genes are TRBV12-3 or TRBV12-4 and TRBJ2-6, with a possible D match to TRBD1 (5 bases). This CDR3 region has 18 residues. Trimming left V 5 bases short and J 0 bases short, with 17 bases between. In DNA form, the CDR3 reads TGTGCCAGCAGTGTGTACAGGATTAGACTCTCTGGGGCCAACGTCCTGACTTTC. Translating gives CASSVYRIRLSGANVLTF.

This clonotype was seen a handful of times. This chain joins TRBV28 and TRBJ1-2; TRBD1 matches 9 bases. CDR1 and CDR2 (germline): MDHEN, SYDVKM. The CDR3 runs to 12 residues. The trim removed 6 bases at V and 6 bases at J, leaving 2 bases unmatched. In nucleotides, the CDR3 is TGTGCCAGCAGACAGGGGGCGGATGGCTACACCTTC. This translates into CASRQGADGYTF.

This sequence joins TRBV12-3 or TRBV12-4 and TRBJ2-3; weak D call: TRBD1 (6 bases). The V gene lost 2 bases and the J gene lost 2 bases, with 11 bases spanning the gap. The CDR3 length is 15 residues. In DNA form, the CDR3 reads TGTGCCAGCAGTTTATACAGGGCCCCCACAGATACGCAGTATTTT. Protein: CASSLYRAPTDTQYF.

V usage is TRBV4-1 and J usage is TRBJ2-3; D gene ambiguous. Between the trimmed V and J ends, which lost 0 bases and 6 bases, there was a span of 7 bases. In germline, CDR1 is MGHRA, CDR2 YSYEKL. This CDR3 contains 13 residues. Written as DNA, the CDR3 is TGCGCCAGCAGCCAAGACGACGAGGATACGCAGTATTTT. This gives the protein CASSQDDEDTQYF.

This clonotype occurred a few times. The gene calls are TRBV6-2 or TRBV6-3 and TRBJ2-1; D not resolved. The V gene lost 4 bases and the J gene lost 3 bases, with 10 bases spanning the gap. This CDR3 is built from 14 residues. Germline assignment: CDR1 MNHEY and CDR2 SVGEGT. DNA for the CDR3: TGTGCCAGCAGTTTCGACGGGCACTACAATGAGCAGTTCTTC. It codes for CASSFDGHYNEQFF.

The genes are TRBV15 and TRBJ2-2; tentatively, D is TRBD2 (5 bases). This CDR3 has 15 residues. The germline CDR1 and CDR2 sequences are LNHNV and YYDKDF (reference sequence). The ends were cut back, 1 base at V and 2 bases at J, with 8 bases in the middle. CDR3 DNA: TGTGCCACCAGCAGAGTGGGAGCAAACACCGGGGAGCTGTTTTTT. Protein: CATSRVGANTGELFF.